The 18 T cell receptor beta chains below come from one sample, sequenced in a study of blood T cell repertoires in COVID-19. The assay was immunoSEQ multiplex PCR, and TCRdb's table has in-frame clones only and misses some. The sample shows about 440,000 clones, 70% to 90% of them seen only once. Sequencing was performed on PBMCs or T cells enriched from blood (not recorded which). These receptors were taken from a woman younger than 35 with acute COVID-19.

V usage is TRBV6-1 and J usage is TRBJ1-6; possibly TRBD1 for D (5 bases). The germline V and J ends were trimmed by 1 base and 8 bases, with 18 bases remaining between them. Germline V gives CDR1 MNHNS, CDR2 SASEGT. CDR3 length: 17 amino acids. Here the CDR3 DNA reads TGTGCCAGCAGTGAAGACGGGCAGGGAAAAAAGTATTCACCCCTCCACTTT. Residues: CASSEDGQGKKYSPLHF.

The rearrangement uses TRBV7-8 and TRBJ1-2; 12 nucleotides line up with TRBD1. In germline, CDR1 is SGHVS, CDR2 FQNEAQ. This CDR3 has 19 amino acids. J was trimmed by 6 bases and V by 3 bases; bases with no gene match: 17. CDR3 in amino acids: CASSLVTGTGGSPLDGYTF. CDR3 DNA sequence: TGTGCCAGCAGCTTGGTAACCGGGACAGGGGGCTCCCCCTTAGATGGCTACACCTTC.

The chain couples TRBV19 to TRBJ2-1; D not resolved. The CDR3 is made up of 11 amino acids. Deletions cut 7 bases from V and 7 bases from J, with 8 bases between. Germline CDR1 LNHDA, CDR2 SQIVND (reference sequence). CDR3 protein: CASTGGNEQFF. CDR3 DNA: TGTGCCAGTACAGGTGGGAATGAGCAGTTCTTC.

The rearrangement links TRBV5-5 to TRBJ1-4, with D possibly matching TRBD1 (5 bases). The CDR3 runs to 14 residues. Trimming removed 1 base from V and 5 bases from J, with 9 bases in between. Germline V gives CDR1 SGHKS, CDR2 YYEKEE (reference sequence). The CDR3: CASSLFGGNEKLFF. Written as DNA, the CDR3 is TGTGCCAGCAGCTTGTTCGGGGGGAATGAAAAACTGTTTTTT.

The CDR3 nucleotides are TGCGCCAGCAGCCATACCGAAGCGGGAGGGCTTGAGCAGTTCTTC. It translates to CASSHTEAGGLEQFF. V and J are TRBV5-1 and TRBJ2-1, with TRBD2 identical over 10 bases. The V gene's germline CDR1 is SGHRS and CDR2 YFSETQ. V dropped 4 bases and J dropped 9; count of bases not matched to a gene: 10. The CDR3 loop spans 15 amino acids.

The chain recombines TRBV5-1 with TRBJ2-3, with 12 bases matching TRBD2. Germline-derived CDR1 and CDR2 are SGHRS and YFSETQ. This CDR3 is 16 amino acids long. V shed 4 bases and J 5 bases; nucleotides not matched to a gene: 8. This CDR3 reads CASSPRTSGIVDTQYF. The CDR3 region has the DNA TGCGCCAGCAGCCCTAGGACTAGCGGGATAGTAGATACGCAGTATTTT.

This chain joins TRBV6-1 and TRBJ2-1; TRBD2 aligns across 14 bases. The germline V gene has CDR1 MNHNS and CDR2 SASEGT. The J segment lost 8 bases and the V segment lost 4 bases, leaving 7 bases of the junction unmatched. This CDR3 has 16 amino acids. CDR3 protein: CASSGRLAGGPYEQFF. CDR3 in DNA: TGTGCCAGCAGTGGCAGACTAGCGGGAGGGCCGTATGAGCAGTTCTTC.

The CDR3 bases are TGTGCCAGCAGCCTCCAGGGGGCTTTCAACGAGCAGTACTTC. Translating it yields CASSLQGAFNEQYF. The chain has TRBV4-2 and TRBJ2-7; 8 nucleotides agree with TRBD1. This CDR3 region has 14 residues. The trim removed 4 bases at V and 5 bases at J, leaving 7 bases unmatched. CDR1 and CDR2 (germline): LGHNA, YNFKEQ.

A word on this clone: A junction boundary mismatches the germline segment, possibly from a read error. This chain uses TRBV2 with TRBJ1-2, with unresolved D. CDR1 is SNHLY and CDR2 is FYNNEI in the germline V gene. CDR3 length equals 10 residues. For the CDR3, the DNA is TGTGCCAGCAGTGAAGTACGTCTACTCTTC. Its translation: CASSEVRLLF.

The chain employs TRBV7-2 and TRBJ1-4; 7 bases align to TRBD1. The J segment lost 0 bases and the V segment lost 4 bases, leaving 2 bases of the junction unmatched. Looked up from germline, CDR1 is SGHTA and CDR2 is FQGNSA. CDR3 length: 15 amino acids. CDR3 region: CASSYGQATNEKLFF. CDR3 coding DNA: TGTGCCAGCAGCTACGGACAGGCAACTAATGAAAAACTGTTTTTT.

This chain connects TRBV4-2 to TRBJ1-3; maybe TRBD1 (6 bases). From germline, CDR1 is LGHNA and CDR2 YNFKEQ. This CDR3 region has 17 residues. Trimming stripped 0 bases from V and 4 bases from J, with 16 bases between. The CDR3 sequence is CASSQEGQGFYGNTIYF. In DNA, the CDR3 is TGTGCCAGCAGCCAAGAGGGTCAGGGGTTCTACGGAAACACCATATATTTT.

DNA of the CDR3: TGTGCCAGCAGCTCCGGGACAGGGGGATCACCCCTCCACTTT. It is translated as CASSSGTGGSPLHF. This chain links TRBV7-9 with TRBJ1-6, with TRBD1 matching 11 bases. CDR1 and CDR2 from the germline V gene are SEHNR and FQNEAQ (reference sequence). The CDR3 consists of 14 residues. V lost 4 bases to trimming and J lost 10 bases; unmatched junction nucleotides: 3.

The rearrangement uses TRBV11-2 and TRBJ1-3; D is unresolved. With 3 bases removed from V and 0 bases from J, the gap between germline ends came to 12 bases. CDR1 is SGHAT, CDR2 FQNNGV, per germline. The CDR3 covers 16 residues. DNA of the CDR3: TGTGCCAGCAGCTTTGTCTCAGGCAGCTCTGGAAACACCATATATTTT. Its protein product is CASSFVSGSSGNTIYF. The variable domain in full, with the rest retrieved from reference TRBV11-2 and TRBJ1-3, is EAGVAQSPRYKIIEKRQSVAFWCNPISGHATLYWYQQILGQGPKLLIQFQNNGVVDDSQLPKDRFSAERLKGVDSTLKIQPAKLEDSAVYLCASSFVSGSSGNTIYFGEGSWLTVV.

The rearrangement links TRBV5-5 to TRBJ2-7; TRBD2 aligns across 10 bases. Germline V lookup: CDR1 SGHKS, CDR2 YYEKEE (reference sequence). The CDR3 has 14 residues. V trimming: 3 bases; J trimming: 4 bases; junction bases outside the gene matches: 4. In DNA form, the CDR3 reads TGTGCCAGCAGCTCCGGGACTAGCGAGTACGAGCAGTACTTC. This translates into CASSSGTSEYEQYF.

The gene calls are TRBV19 and TRBJ1-2; 9 nucleotides align to TRBD1. CDR3 length: 14 residues. The germline gives CDR1 LNHDA, CDR2 SQIVND (reference sequence). The V gene end was trimmed by 6 bases and the J gene end by 3 bases; junction bases not matched to a gene: 5. The CDR3 region is CASSPTGGDYGYTF. The CDR3, as DNA: TGTGCCAGTAGCCCAACAGGGGGCGACTATGGCTACACCTTC.

This rearrangement joins TRBV6-2 or TRBV6-3 to TRBJ1-1; 12 bases align to TRBD1. The CDR3 is 15 residues long. The V gene end was trimmed by 4 bases and the J gene end by 6 bases; junction bases not matched to a gene: 6. Germline-derived CDR1 and CDR2 are MNHEY and SVGEGT. The CDR3 is CASSFGTGGSSEAFF. CDR3 coding DNA: TGTGCCAGCAGTTTCGGGACAGGGGGCTCATCTGAAGCTTTCTTT.

This clone is a singleton in its sample. This chain uses TRBV19 with TRBJ1-2; D gene uncertain. V shed 5 bases and J shed 4 bases, with 11 bases lying between them. The CDR3 runs to 13 residues. Germline V gene sequence: CDR1 LNHDA, CDR2 SQIVND (reference sequence). In DNA, the CDR3 is TGTGCCAGTAGTTTGGACGGGATCTATGGCTACACCTTC. Its translation is CASSLDGIYGYTF.

The J gene is TRBJ2-7, the V gene TRBV27, with D perhaps matching TRBD1 (6 bases). The CDR3 has 12 amino acids. V was cut by 4 bases and J by 6 bases, with 10 bases left in between. Germline-derived CDR1 and CDR2 are MNHEY and SMNVEV (reference sequence). DNA for the CDR3: TGTGCCAGCAGTTCAGGGGATCGCGAGCAGTACTTC. Its translation is CASSSGDREQYF.